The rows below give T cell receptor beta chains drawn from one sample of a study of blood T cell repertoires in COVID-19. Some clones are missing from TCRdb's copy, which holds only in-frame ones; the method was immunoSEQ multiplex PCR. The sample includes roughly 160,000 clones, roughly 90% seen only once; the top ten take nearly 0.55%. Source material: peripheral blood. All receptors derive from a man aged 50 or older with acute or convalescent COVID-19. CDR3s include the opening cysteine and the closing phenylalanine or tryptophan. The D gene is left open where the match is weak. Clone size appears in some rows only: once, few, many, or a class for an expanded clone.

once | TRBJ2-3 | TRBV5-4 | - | TGTGCCAGCAGCATGGGGCCGGGTTTGGCAGATACGCAGTATTTT | CASSMGPGLADTQYF
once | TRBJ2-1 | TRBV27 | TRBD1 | TGTGCCAGCAGTTCGGACAGGGGAGGGTACAATGAGCAGTTCTTC | CASSSDRGGYNEQFF
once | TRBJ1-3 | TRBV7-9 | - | TGTGCCAGCAGCCATTCGACATTCTCTGGAAACACCATATATTTT | CASSHSTFSGNTIYF
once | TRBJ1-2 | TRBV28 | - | TGTGCCAGCAGCCCCGTCTTGTGGGGCAAAGCTAACTATGGCTACACCTTC | CASSPVLWGKANYGYTF
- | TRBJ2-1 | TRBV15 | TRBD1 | TGTGCCACCAGCATGGGCAGGGGGCCCTACAATGAGCAGTTCTTC | CATSMGRGPYNEQFF
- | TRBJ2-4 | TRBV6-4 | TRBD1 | TGTGCCAGCAATAGACAGGGGGCGGCCAAAAACATTCAGTACTTC | CASNRQGAAKNIQYF
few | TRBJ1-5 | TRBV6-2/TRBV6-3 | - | TGTGCCAGCAGTTATGTGGGAGGTCAGCCCCAGCATTTT | CASSYVGGQPQHF
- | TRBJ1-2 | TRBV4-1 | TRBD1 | TGCGCCAGCAGCCTAAGCCGGGACAGGGAAAGGGGCTACACCTTC | CASSLSRDRERGYTF
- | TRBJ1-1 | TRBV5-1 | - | TGCGCCAGCAGCCAACAGGGCAGCGACACTGAAGCTTTCTTT | CASSQQGSDTEAFF
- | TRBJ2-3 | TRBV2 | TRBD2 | TGTGCCAGCAGTGGGCGGGGGGCCGGAGATACGCAGTATTTT | CASSGRGAGDTQYF
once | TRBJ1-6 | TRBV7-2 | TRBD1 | TGTGCCAGCAGCATCCTTAGGACAGGGGGAGAATCACCCCTCCACTTT | CASSILRTGGESPLHF
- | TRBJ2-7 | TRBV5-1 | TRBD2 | TGCGCCAGCAGCTTGGAAGCGGGAGTCGAGCAGTACTTC | CASSLEAGVEQYF
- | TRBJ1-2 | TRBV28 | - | TGTGCAAGCCGGGTGGCATCTAGCTATGGCTACACCTTC | CASRVASSYGYTF
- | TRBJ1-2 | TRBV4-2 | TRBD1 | TGTGCCAGCAGCCCTATAAAGACAGGGGGCATTGGAGACTATGGCTACACCTTC | CASSPIKTGGIGDYGYTF
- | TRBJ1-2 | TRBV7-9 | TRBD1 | TGTGCCAGCAGGCGGGACAGCGACGGGTATGGCTACACCTTC | CASRRDSDGYGYTF
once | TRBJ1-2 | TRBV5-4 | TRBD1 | TGTGCCAGCAGCTCGGACAGGGGAATTAACTATGGCTACACCTTC | CASSSDRGINYGYTF
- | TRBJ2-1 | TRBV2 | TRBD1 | TGTGCCAGCCTACCGGGACAGATATACAATGAGCAGTTCTTC | CASLPGQIYNEQFF